One sample yielded the 2 T cell receptor beta chains listed below, sequenced in a study of cytomegalovirus exposure and HLA in healthy donors. Libraries were prepared by immunoSEQ multiplex PCR; TCRdb keeps only in-frame clonotypes and omits some of them. This table has 300,000 to 400,000 clones, 70% to 90% appearing once. The sequenced sample was PBMCs. The receptor set was obtained from a woman younger than 30 in good health and CMV-seronegative.

The chain links TRBV27 to TRBJ2-3, with 11 bases aligning to TRBD2. Germline values: CDR1 MNHEY, CDR2 SMNVEV (reference sequence). This CDR3 is built from 15 residues. After removal of 9 bases from V and 2 bases from J, the junction contained 7 bases not matched to a gene. Here the CDR3 reads CASSLAGAPTDTQYF. CDR3 in DNA: TGTGCCAGTTCACTAGCGGGAGCCCCCACAGATACGCAGTATTTT.

The genes are TRBV5-1 and TRBJ2-5; D ambiguous. The germline V gene encodes CDR1 SGHRS and CDR2 YFSETQ. The CDR3 contains 14 residues. Trimming took off 0 bases at V and 2 bases at J, with 8 bases between the two ends. The DNA for the CDR3 is TGCGCCAGCAGCTTGGGGGCAGGACAAGAGACCCAGTACTTC. Residues: CASSLGAGQETQYF.